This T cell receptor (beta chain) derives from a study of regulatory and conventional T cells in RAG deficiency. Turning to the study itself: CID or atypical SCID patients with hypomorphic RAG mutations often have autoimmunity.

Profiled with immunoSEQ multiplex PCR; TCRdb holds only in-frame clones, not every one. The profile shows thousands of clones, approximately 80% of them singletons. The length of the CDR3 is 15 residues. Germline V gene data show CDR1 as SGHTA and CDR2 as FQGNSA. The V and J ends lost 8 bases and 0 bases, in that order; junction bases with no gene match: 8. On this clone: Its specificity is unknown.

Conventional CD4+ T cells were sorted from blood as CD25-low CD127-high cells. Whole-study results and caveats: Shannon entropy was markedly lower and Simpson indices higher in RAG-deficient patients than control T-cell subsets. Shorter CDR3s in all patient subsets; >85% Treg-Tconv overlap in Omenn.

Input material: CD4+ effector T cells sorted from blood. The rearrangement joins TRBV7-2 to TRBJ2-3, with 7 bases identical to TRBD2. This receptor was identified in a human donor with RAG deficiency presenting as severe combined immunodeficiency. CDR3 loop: CASAREFLSTDTQYF. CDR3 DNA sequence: TGTGCCAGCGCGCGGGAGTTTTTAAGCACAGATACGCAGTATTTT. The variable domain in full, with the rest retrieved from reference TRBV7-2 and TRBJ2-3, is GAGVSQSPSNKVTEKGKDVELRCDPISGHTALYWYRQSLGQGLEFLIYFQGNSAPDKSGLPSDRFSAERTGGSVSTLTIQRTQQEDSAVYLCASAREFLSTDTQYFGPGTRLTVL.